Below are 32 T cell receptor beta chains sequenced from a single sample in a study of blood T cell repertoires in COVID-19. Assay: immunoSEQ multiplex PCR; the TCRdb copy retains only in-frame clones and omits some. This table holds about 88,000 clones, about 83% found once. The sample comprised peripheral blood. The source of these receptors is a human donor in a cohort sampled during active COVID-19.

CDR3 DNA: TGTGCCAGCAGCCAAGATTGGGGAGCGTACACAGATACGCAGTATTTT. Its translation is CASSQDWGAYTDTQYF. This chain uses TRBV4-2 with TRBJ2-3; weak D call: TRBD2 (5 bases). CDR3 size: 16 residues. The germline V gene encodes CDR1 LGHNA and CDR2 YNFKEQ. Between the trimmed V and J ends, which lost 0 bases and 2 bases, there was a span of 12 bases.

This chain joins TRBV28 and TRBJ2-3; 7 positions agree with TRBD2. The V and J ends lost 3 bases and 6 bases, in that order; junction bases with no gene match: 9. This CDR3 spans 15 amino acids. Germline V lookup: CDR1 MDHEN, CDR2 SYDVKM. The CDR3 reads CASSFPGGVGDTQYF. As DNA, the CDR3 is TGTGCCAGCAGTTTTCCGGGGGGTGTTGGGGATACGCAGTATTTT. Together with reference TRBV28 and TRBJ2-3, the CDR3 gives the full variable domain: DVKVTQSSRYLVKRTGEKVFLECVQDMDHENMFWYRQDPGLGLRLIYFSYDVKMKEKGDIPEGYSVSREKKERFSLILESASTNQTSMYLCASSFPGGVGDTQYFGPGTRLTVL.

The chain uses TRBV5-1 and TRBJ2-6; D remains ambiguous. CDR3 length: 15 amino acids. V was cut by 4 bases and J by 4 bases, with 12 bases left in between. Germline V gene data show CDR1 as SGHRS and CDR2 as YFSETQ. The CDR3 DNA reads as TGCGCCAGCAGCCACTGGGCCCAGGGGGCCAACGTCCTGACTTTC. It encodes CASSHWAQGANVLTF. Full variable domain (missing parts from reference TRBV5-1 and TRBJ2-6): KAGVTQTPRYLIKTRGQQVTLSCSPISGHRSVSWYQQTPGQGLQFLFEYFSETQRNKGNFPGRFSGRQFSNSRSEMNVSTLELGDSALYLCASSHWAQGANVLTFGAGSRLTVL.

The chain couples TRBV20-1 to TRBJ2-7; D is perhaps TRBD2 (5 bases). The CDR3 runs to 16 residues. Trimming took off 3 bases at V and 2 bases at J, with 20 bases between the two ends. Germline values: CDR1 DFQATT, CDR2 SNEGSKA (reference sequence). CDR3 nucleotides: TGCAGTGCTAGTATTATCGGCGAGCCGGGGACCTACGAGCAGTACTTC. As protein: CSASIIGEPGTYEQYF.

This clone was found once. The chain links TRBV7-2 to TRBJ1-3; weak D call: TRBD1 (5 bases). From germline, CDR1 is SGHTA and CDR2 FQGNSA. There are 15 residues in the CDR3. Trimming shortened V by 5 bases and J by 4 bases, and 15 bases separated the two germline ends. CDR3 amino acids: CASSPLGGAGNTIYF. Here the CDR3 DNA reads TGTGCCAGCAGCCCCCTCGGGGGAGCGGGAAACACCATATATTTT.

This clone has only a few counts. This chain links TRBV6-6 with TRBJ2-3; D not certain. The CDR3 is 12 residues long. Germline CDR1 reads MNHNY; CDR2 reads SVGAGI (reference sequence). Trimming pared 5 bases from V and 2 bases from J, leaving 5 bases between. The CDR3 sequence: CASSLYTDTQYF. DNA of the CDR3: TGTGCCAGCAGTCTCTACACAGATACGCAGTATTTT.

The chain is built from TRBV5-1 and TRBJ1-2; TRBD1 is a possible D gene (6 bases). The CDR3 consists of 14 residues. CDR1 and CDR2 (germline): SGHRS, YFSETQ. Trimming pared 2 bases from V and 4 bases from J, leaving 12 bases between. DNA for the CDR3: TGCGCCAGCAGCTTCCGGGACAAGTTCTATGGCTACACCTTC. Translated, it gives CASSFRDKFYGYTF.

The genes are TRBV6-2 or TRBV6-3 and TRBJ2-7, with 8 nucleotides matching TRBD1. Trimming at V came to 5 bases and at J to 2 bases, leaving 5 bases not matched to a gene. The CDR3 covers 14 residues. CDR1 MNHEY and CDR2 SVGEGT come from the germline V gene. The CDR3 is CASSTPTGAYEQYF. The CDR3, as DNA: TGTGCCAGCAGTACCCCGACAGGGGCCTACGAGCAGTACTTC.

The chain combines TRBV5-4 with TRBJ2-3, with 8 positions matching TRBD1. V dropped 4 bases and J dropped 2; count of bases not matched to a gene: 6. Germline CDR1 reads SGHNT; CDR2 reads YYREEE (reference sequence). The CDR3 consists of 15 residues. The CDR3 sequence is CASSTGTGDTDTQYF. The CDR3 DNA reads TGTGCCAGCAGCACCGGGACAGGAGACACAGATACGCAGTATTTT.

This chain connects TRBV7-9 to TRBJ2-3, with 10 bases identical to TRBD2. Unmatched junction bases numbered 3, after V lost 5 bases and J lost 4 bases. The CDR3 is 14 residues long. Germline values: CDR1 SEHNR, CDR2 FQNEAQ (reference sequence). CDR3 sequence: CASSELAGADTQYF. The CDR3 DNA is TGTGCCAGCAGCGAGCTAGCGGGGGCAGATACGCAGTATTTT.

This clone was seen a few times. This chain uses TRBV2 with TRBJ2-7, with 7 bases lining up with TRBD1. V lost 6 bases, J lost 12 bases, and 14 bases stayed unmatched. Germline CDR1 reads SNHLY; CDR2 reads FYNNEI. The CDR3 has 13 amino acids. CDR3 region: CASRAGTATVGYF. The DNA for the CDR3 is TGTGCCAGCAGGGCCGGGACAGCAACCGTCGGGTACTTC.

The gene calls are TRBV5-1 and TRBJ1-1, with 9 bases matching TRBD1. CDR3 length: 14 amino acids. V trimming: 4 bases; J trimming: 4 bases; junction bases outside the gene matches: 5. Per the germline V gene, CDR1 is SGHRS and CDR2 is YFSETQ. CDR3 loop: CASSTGDRVTEAFF. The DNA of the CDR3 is TGCGCCAGCAGCACAGGGGACAGGGTCACTGAAGCTTTCTTT.

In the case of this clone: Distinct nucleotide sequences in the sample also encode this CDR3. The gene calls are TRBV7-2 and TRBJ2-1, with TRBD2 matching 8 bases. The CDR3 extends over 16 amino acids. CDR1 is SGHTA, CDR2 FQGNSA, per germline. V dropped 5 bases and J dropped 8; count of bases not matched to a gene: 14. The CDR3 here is CASSMGLAGGGDEQFF. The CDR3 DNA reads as TGTGCCAGCAGCATGGGACTCGCGGGGGGCGGGGATGAGCAGTTCTTC.

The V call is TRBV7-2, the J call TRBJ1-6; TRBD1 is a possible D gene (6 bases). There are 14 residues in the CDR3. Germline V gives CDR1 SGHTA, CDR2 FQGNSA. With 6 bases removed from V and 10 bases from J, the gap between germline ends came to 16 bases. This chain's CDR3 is CASSQGRVDSPLHF. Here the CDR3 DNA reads TGTGCCAGCAGTCAGGGGCGGGTAGACTCACCCCTCCACTTT.

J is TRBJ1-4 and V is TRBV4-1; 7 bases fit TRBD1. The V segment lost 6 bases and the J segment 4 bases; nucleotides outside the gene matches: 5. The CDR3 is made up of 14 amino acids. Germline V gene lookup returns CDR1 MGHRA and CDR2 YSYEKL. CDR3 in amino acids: CASSRWTGNEKLFF. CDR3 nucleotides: TGCGCCAGCAGTCGATGGACAGGTAATGAAAAACTGTTTTTT.

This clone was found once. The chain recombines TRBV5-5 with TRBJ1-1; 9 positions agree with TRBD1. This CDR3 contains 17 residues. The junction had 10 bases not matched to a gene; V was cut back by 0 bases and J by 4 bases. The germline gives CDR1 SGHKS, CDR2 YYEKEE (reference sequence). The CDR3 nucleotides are TGTGCCAGCAGCTTGGACCCGGGACAGGGATTGAGCACTGAAGCTTTCTTT. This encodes CASSLDPGQGLSTEAFF. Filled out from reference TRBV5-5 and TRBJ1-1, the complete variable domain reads DAGVTQSPTHLIKTRGQQVTLRCSPISGHKSVSWYQQVLGQGPQFIFQYYEKEERGRGNFPDRFSARQFPNYSSELNVNALLLGDSALYLCASSLDPGQGLSTEAFFGQGTRLTVV.

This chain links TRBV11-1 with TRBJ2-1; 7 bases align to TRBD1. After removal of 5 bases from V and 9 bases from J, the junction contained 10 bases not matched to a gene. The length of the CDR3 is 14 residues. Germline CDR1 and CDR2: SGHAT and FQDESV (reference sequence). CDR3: CASSAATGAGEQFF. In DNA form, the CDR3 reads TGTGCCAGCAGCGCGGCTACAGGGGCAGGTGAGCAGTTCTTC.

The CDR3 region is CASSAQGQGTGYTF. The DNA for the CDR3 is TGTGCCAGCAGCGCACAGGGACAGGGAACCGGCTACACCTTC. The chain joins TRBV6-2 or TRBV6-3 to TRBJ1-2, with TRBD1 matching over 9 bases. V shed 6 bases and J 8 bases; nucleotides not matched to a gene: 10. CDR3 length: 14 residues. Germline V gives CDR1 MNHEY, CDR2 SVGEGT.

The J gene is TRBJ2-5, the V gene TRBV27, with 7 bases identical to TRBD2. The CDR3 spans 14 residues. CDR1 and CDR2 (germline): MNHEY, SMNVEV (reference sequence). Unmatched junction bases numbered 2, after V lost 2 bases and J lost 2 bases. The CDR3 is CASSLTSVQETQYF. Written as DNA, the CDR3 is TGTGCCAGCAGTTTAACTAGCGTACAAGAGACCCAGTACTTC.

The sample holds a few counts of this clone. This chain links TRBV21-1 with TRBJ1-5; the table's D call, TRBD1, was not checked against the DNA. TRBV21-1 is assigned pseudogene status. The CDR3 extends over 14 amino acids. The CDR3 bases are TGTGCCAGCATCAAAGGCTCAGGGCCCTGGCCCCAGCATTTT. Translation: CASIKGSGPWPQHF.

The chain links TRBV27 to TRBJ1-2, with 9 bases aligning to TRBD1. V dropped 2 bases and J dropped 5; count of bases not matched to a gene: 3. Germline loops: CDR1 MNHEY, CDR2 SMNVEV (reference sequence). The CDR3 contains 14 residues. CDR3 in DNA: TGTGCCAGCAGTTTAACAGGGGGCAGGTATGGCTACACCTTC. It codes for CASSLTGGRYGYTF.

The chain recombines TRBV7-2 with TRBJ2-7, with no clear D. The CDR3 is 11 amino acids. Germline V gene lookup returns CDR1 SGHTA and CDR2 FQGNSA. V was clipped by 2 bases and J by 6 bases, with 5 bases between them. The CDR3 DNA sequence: TGTGCCAGCAGCTTAAACTTCGAGCAGTACTTC. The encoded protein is CASSLNFEQYF.

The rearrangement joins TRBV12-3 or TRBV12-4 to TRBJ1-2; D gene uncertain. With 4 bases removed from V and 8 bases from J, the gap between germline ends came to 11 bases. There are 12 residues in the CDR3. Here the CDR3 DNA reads TGTGCCAGCAGTTCGGAGTCCGGGGGCTACACCTTC. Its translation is CASSSESGGYTF.

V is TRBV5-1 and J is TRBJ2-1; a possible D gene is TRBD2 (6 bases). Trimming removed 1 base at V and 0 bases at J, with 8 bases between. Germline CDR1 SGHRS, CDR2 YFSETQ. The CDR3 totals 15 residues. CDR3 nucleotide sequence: TGCGCCAGCAGCTTGATAGCGGTCTCCTACAATGAGCAGTTCTTC. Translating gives CASSLIAVSYNEQFF.

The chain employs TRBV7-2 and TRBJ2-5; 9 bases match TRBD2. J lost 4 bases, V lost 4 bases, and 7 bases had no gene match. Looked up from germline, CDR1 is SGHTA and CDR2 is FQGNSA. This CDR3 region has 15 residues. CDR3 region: CASSSIAGEGETQYF. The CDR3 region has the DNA TGTGCCAGCAGCTCTATAGCGGGGGAAGGAGAGACCCAGTACTTC.

CDR3 sequence: CASSHGQSNTGELFF. The CDR3 DNA is TGCGCCAGCAGCCACGGACAGTCGAACACCGGGGAGCTGTTTTTT. This rearrangement joins TRBV5-1 to TRBJ2-2; possibly TRBD1 for D (6 bases). Germline V gene sequence: CDR1 SGHRS, CDR2 YFSETQ. The V end lost 4 bases, the J end lost 0 bases, and 10 bases lay between the germline ends. The CDR3 has 15 residues. Complete variable domain (other parts from reference TRBV5-1 and TRBJ2-2): KAGVTQTPRYLIKTRGQQVTLSCSPISGHRSVSWYQQTPGQGLQFLFEYFSETQRNKGNFPGRFSGRQFSNSRSEMNVSTLELGDSALYLCASSHGQSNTGELFFGEGSRLTVL.

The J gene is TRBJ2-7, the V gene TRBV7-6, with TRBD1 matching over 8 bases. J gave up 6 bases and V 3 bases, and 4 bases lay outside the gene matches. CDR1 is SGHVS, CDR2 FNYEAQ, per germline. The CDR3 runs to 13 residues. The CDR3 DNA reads TGTGCCAGCAGCTTCGGACAGGGATCCGAGCAGTACTTC. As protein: CASSFGQGSEQYF.

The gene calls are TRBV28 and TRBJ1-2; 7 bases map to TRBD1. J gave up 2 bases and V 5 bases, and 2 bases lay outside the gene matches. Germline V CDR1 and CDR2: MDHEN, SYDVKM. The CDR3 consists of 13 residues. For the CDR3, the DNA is TGTGCCAGCAGTCCGACAGGGAACTATGGCTACACCTTC. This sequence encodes CASSPTGNYGYTF.

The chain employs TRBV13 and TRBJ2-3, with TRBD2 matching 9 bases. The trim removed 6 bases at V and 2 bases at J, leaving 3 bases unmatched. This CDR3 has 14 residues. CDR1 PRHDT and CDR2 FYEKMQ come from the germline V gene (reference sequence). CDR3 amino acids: CASRWTSDTDTQYF. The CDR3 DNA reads TGTGCCAGCAGATGGACTAGCGACACAGATACGCAGTATTTT.

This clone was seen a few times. As DNA, the CDR3 is TGTGCCAGCAGTTACTCTCAAGAGGGATACAATGAGCAGTTCTTC. Its translation: CASSYSQEGYNEQFF. V is TRBV6-5 and J is TRBJ2-1; weak D call: TRBD2 (5 bases). The CDR3 totals 15 residues. Per the germline V gene, CDR1 is MNHEY and CDR2 is SVGAGI. V lost 0 bases, J lost 4 bases, and 10 bases lay in between.

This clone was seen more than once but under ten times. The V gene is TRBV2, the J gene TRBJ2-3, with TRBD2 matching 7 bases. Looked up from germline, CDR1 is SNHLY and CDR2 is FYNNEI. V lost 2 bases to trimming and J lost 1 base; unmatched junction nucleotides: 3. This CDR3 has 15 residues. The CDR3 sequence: CASSERLAGTDTQYF. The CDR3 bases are TGTGCCAGCAGTGAAAGGCTAGCGGGCACAGATACGCAGTATTTT. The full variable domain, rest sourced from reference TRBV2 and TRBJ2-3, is EPEVTQTPSHQVTQMGQEVILRCVPISNHLYFYWYRQILGQKVEFLVSFYNNEISEKSEIFDDQFSVERPDGSNFTLKIRSTKLEDSAMYFCASSERLAGTDTQYFGPGTRLTVL.

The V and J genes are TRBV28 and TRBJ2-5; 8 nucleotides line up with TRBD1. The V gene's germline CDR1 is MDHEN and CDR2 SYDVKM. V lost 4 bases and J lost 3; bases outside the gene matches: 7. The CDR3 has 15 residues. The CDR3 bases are TGTGCCAGCAGTTCCCCAGCAGGGGGCGAAGAGACCCAGTACTTC. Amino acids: CASSSPAGGEETQYF. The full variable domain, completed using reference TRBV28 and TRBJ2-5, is DVKVTQSSRYLVKRTGEKVFLECVQDMDHENMFWYRQDPGLGLRLIYFSYDVKMKEKGDIPEGYSVSREKKERFSLILESASTNQTSMYLCASSSPAGGEETQYFGPGTRLLVL.